The text below deals with one TCR beta chain. Many counts were recorded for this clonotype. Its cognate antigen has yet to be identified. Base-call qualities are not available, and no considerably larger clone is one nucleotide away. Amplification of TCR beta CDR3 regions was carried out from RNA transcripts. For the first round of RT-PCR on the TCR CDR3, the HTBI primer set was used together with the Qiagen OneStep RT-PCR kit. Libraries were constructed in a second round of multiplex PCR, after which size selection and purification were performed. Sequencing of the libraries was done on an Illumina HiSeq2000 using paired-end 100 bp reads. On the study's bioinformatics: SOAPnuke was used to process the raw data, with reads discarded if the reads contained adapters or uncalled bases, had a mean Phred below 15, or lacked an exact constant-primer or identifier match. High-quality paired reads were merged using COPE v1.2.5, and each unique nucleotide sequence was defined as a clonotype. Clonotypes were aligned to IMGT TRBV, TRBD and TRBJ reference segments using MiTCR v1.1. Analysis was restricted to V-J combinations with a frequency above 0.0001, which covered 98% to 99.2% of repertoires. The TCS score was defined as the ratio of F50 (clonal expansion) to E x V (chaos), calculated using BLOSUM62-based TCRdist between CDR3 peptides within each V-J. Welch's t-statistics and random forest reduced fewer than 600 V-J features to 13, which were used in a naive Bayes classifier (R e1071). TCRdb trimmed the raw reads at Q25, called clones with MiXCR and kept productive beta chains. Entries are consolidated by CDR3 protein sequence, retaining the most common genes and DNA. For this entry, the V and J calls and clone size follow TCRdb and not the study's own pipeline. The sample profile shows more than 600,000 distinct CDR3 sequences; about 17% of them were found once. Jointly, the top ten make up over 7.5% of the sample.

The data stem from a study of T cells in Graves' hyperthyroidism and ophthalmopathy (dated by TCRdb to the late 2010s). Notes on the research overall: Peripheral blood was collected at initial diagnosis, before any treatment. Thyroid tissue and blood T-cell repertoires from more than 5 Graves' hyperthyroidism patients were also compared in the study. Whether ophthalmopathy could be predicted prospectively was tested in an independent validation cohort made up of 18 to 20 hyperthyroidism patients plus 17 patients who later progressed to ophthalmopathy. Once sampling was done, hyperthyroidism patients were given methimazole at a starting dose of 30 mg daily, whereas ophthalmopathy patients were given high-dose intravenous methylprednisolone. According to the paper, TCR Vbeta CDR3 sequencing was carried out on over 130 peripheral blood samples, which came from fewer than 50 ophthalmopathy, around 74 hyperthyroidism and some 17 progressor patients. For training and testing, the roughly 97 patients in the discovery cohort were randomly divided in a 7:3 ratio. To identify TCR V-J signatures that set the groups apart, the researchers used a discovery cohort of about a hundred patients, made up of about 44 with Graves' ophthalmopathy and some 58 with stable Graves' hyperthyroidism.

What the work shows at the level of the full study, not this receptor alone: Sample size was not statistically predetermined, and investigators were not blinded to group allocation. In validation, the model predicted progression to ophthalmopathy a median of about 6.8 months before onset, with roughly 70% sensitivity and around 76% specificity. Ophthalmopathy was separated from stable hyperthyroidism by a 13 V-J signature model, with around 88% sensitivity and about 84% specificity obtained in cross-validation and 80%/75% obtained in testing. Most expanded thyroid clonotypes (frequency above 0.001) were also found in blood, which suggests that blood repertoires may mirror thyroid immune responses.

Stable Graves' hyperthyroidism was defined as no progression to ophthalmopathy during 18 months of follow-up. Hyperthyroidism patients were newly diagnosed, with disease duration under 2 months, and aged 18 to 65 years. Exclusion was applied to patients with uncontrolled infections, other autoimmune diseases, pregnancy or lactation. Diagnoses were established on the basis of clinical symptoms, serum thyroxine and TRAb, thyroid ultrasound, and orbital computed tomography. Ficoll-Paque density gradient centrifugation was used to isolate PBMCs from about 10 ml of fresh peripheral blood. Trizol reagent was used to extract total RNA, and RNA quality was then checked on an Agilent 2100 Bioanalyzer. The CDR3 spans 15 residues, from the cysteine through the phenylalanine. CDR3 DNA only is kept here, 45 bases in frame from base 1. The germline V gene provides CDR1 MDHEN and CDR2 SYDVKM. The junction shows trimming of 4 bases on V and 5 bases on J, and the gene matches do not reach 8 bases of it.

The material sequenced was blood. This TCR came from a man aged 18 to 29 with Graves' hyperthyroidism. Recombination linked TRBV28 to TRBJ2-3, and 8 bases in between align with TRBD1. In nucleotide form, the sequence is TGTGCCAGCAGTTCTATGCAGGGGGCAAGAGATACGCAGTATTTT. Its translation is CASSSMQGARDTQYF.